Only a few counts were recorded for the clone carrying this TCR beta chain. The CDR3 has 13 amino acids. The ends were cut back, 6 bases at V and 1 base at J, with 12 bases in the middle. Germline V gives CDR1 DFQATT, CDR2 SNEGSKA (reference sequence). MiXCR, run by TCRdb on the RT-PCR reads, gives a single entry per CDR3 protein. The table has about 700,000 distinct CDR3 sequences, approximately 15% seen once. The TCR comes from a female donor in good health, serving as a healthy control. The chain uses TRBV20-1 and TRBJ1-2; no definite D call. The sequenced sample consisted of memory CD4+ T cells from blood. This chain's CDR3 is CSALNRFNYGYTF. CDR3 DNA sequence: TGCAGTGCACTCAACCGATTTAACTATGGCTACACCTTC.